Included here is one T cell receptor beta chain sequence, with context. How the authors handled the data: Reference gene primer amplification yielded estimated nucleated cell counts. Using immunoSEQ multiplex PCR, the repertoire was profiled, and TCRdb retains in-frame clones only, with some absent. The DNA was the basis for D and trimming; V, J and clone size are from that table. The data contain some 70,000 clones, around 91% of them singletons. The sample originates from a study of blood T cell repertoires in COVID-19. The overall study: Both acute and convalescent COVID-19 samples were obtained from the United States, Italy and Spain. The analysed material was cDNA or gDNA that came from T cells, B-cell-depleted T cells, or PBMCs.

Followed over time, Seattle patients had been enrolled while infection was active. Source material: peripheral blood. This clonotype was obtained from a man in his forties or fifties with COVID-19, enrolled during active disease.

The CDR3 DNA reads TGTGCCAGCAGCAAGTCATCAGGGGGCTATGAGCAGTTCTTC. Protein: CASSKSSGGYEQFF. This chain joins TRBV7-8 and TRBJ2-1; 8 nucleotides agree with TRBD1. The CDR3 length is 14 residues. Germline V gene sequence: CDR1 SGHVS, CDR2 FQNEAQ. V lost 5 bases and J lost 8; bases outside the gene matches: 8.